This T cell receptor (beta chain) was captured in a study of T cell responses to AZD1222 COVID-19 vaccine. Only in-frame clones appear in the TCRdb table, and some are missing; sequencing was by immunoSEQ multiplex PCR. The sample lists about 160,000 clones, around 90% occurring once. The starting material was peripheral blood, obtained on day 0 of AZD1222 vaccination. This clonotype originated in an adult in good health.

The CDR3 sequence: CASSYRQGAVLNTEAFF. Here the CDR3 DNA reads TGTGCCAGCAGTTACCGACAGGGGGCAGTACTGAACACTGAAGCTTTCTTT. This sequence joins TRBV27 and TRBJ1-1; 10 positions match TRBD1. In germline, CDR1 is MNHEY, CDR2 SMNVEV (reference sequence). The CDR3 sequence is 17 residues long. V was pared by 4 bases and J by 0 bases, with 8 bases of the junction left unmatched.